This is a list of T cell receptor beta chains from one sample in a study. TCRdb processed the 5' RACE reads anew with MiXCR; each CDR3 protein has one entry. The sample shows roughly 50,000 distinct CDR3 sequences, about 24% of them seen only once. The specimen sequenced was tumor-infiltrating naive CD4+ T cells sorted from the breast tumor. Every receptor here comes from a female donor with breast cancer. CDR3s include the opening cysteine and the closing phenylalanine or tryptophan. The D gene is left open where the match is weak. Clone size is not always given. Where it is, it says once, few, many or a class for expanded clones.

>TRBV20-1|many|-|TRBJ1-6
CSARKPSSGDRSPLHF
TGCAGTGCTAGGAAGCCATCTTCAGGGGATCGTTCACCCCTCCACTTT
>TRBV24-1|-|-|TRBJ2-2
CATSDPIGRGRELFF
TGTGCCACCAGTGATCCCATTGGTAGGGGCCGGGAGCTGTTTTTT
>TRBV7-6|-|TRBD1|TRBJ2-7
CASSLGTGPYEQYF
TGTGCCAGCAGCTTAGGGACAGGTCCCTACGAGCAGTACTTC
>TRBV5-1|many|-|TRBJ2-1
CASSGTGIGEQFF
TGCGCCAGCAGCGGTACAGGAATTGGTGAGCAGTTCTTC
>TRBV20-1|few|TRBD2|TRBJ2-5
CSARGQLAGEQETQYF
TGCAGTGCTAGAGGTCAACTAGCGGGAGAACAAGAGACCCAGTACTTC
>TRBV4-1|medium-sized|-|TRBJ1-3
CASSRQGMILSGNTIYF
TGCGCCAGCAGCAGGCAGGGAATGATACTGTCTGGAAACACCATATATTTT
>TRBV27|-|-|TRBJ1-1
CAISSLGESTEAFF
TGTGCCATCAGTTCCTTGGGGGAGAGCACTGAAGCTTTCTTT
>TRBV19|once|TRBD1|TRBJ1-5
CASSTNTGAGQPQHF
TGTGCCAGTAGCACCAACACAGGGGCTGGTCAGCCCCAGCATTTT
>TRBV24-1|many|-|TRBJ1-2
CATSEMGTGYTF
TGTGCCACCAGTGAAATGGGAACAGGCTACACCTTC
>TRBV5-1|-|-|TRBJ2-7
CASRMREDHYEQYF
TGCGCCAGCAGGATGAGGGAGGATCACTACGAGCAGTACTTC
>TRBV10-3|few|-|TRBJ2-1
CAISAGGDEQFF
TGTGCCATCAGTGCAGGGGGGGATGAGCAGTTCTTC
>TRBV6-5|-|-|TRBJ1-6
CASSWTGRDNSPLHF
TGTGCCAGCAGTTGGACCGGGCGGGATAATTCACCCCTCCACTTT
>TRBV7-2|-|-|TRBJ1-1
CASSLLSSVPFEAFF
TGTGCCAGCAGCTTACTGTCGTCGGTCCCTTTTGAAGCTTTCTTT
>TRBV27|-|-|TRBJ2-1
CASAELSRGNEQFF
TGTGCCTCCGCTGAGTTGTCGCGGGGTAATGAGCAGTTCTTC
>TRBV11-2|-|-|TRBJ1-2
CASSLAEGTYGYTF
TGTGCCAGCAGCTTAGCAGAAGGGACGTATGGCTACACCTTC
>TRBV5-1|few|-|TRBJ2-7
CASRLGGNIRGYEQYF
TGCGCCAGCAGATTGGGGGGCAATATACGGGGCTACGAGCAGTACTTC
>TRBV7-2|-|TRBD2|TRBJ2-7
CASSPAGSGASYEQYF
TGTGCCAGCAGCCCAGCGGGTAGCGGGGCTTCCTACGAGCAGTACTTC
>TRBV6-6|few|TRBD1|TRBJ2-7
CASCRDRASSYEQYF
TGTGCCAGCTGCCGCGACAGGGCCAGCTCCTACGAGCAGTACTTC
>TRBV5-1|-|-|TRBJ1-6
CASTTQSSYNSPLHF
TGCGCCAGCACGACGCAGAGCTCCTATAATTCACCCCTCCACTTT
>TRBV7-2|few|-|TRBJ2-5
CASSLNPAVAGETQYF
TGTGCCAGCAGCTTAAATCCGGCGGTCGCGGGAGAGACCCAGTACTTC
>TRBV6-1|-|TRBD1|TRBJ1-2
CASSEVISGQANYGYTF
TGTGCCAGCAGTGAAGTAATCAGTGGACAGGCTAACTATGGCTACACCTTC